Listed below are T cell receptor beta chains from one sample, sequenced in a study of siplizumab effects on memory and regulatory T cells. TCRdb's copy holds only in-frame clones and misses some; the assay was immunoSEQ multiplex PCR. The sample has tens of thousands of clones, 75% to 95% seen once. The material sequenced was CD8+ T cells sorted from blood. Receptors were obtained from a human donor in good health. Both conserved end residues are part of each CDR3. D genes are given only for firm matches. Only some rows state a clone size, as once, few, many or a class for expanded clones.

V: TRBV6-4
size: NA
J: TRBJ2-3
D: TRBD2
DNA: TGTGCCAGCAGTACTAGCGGGACAGATACGCAGTATTTT
CDR3: CASSTSGTDTQYF

V: TRBV7-6
size: NA
J: TRBJ2-1
D: NA
DNA: TGTGCCAGCAGCTTAGGACTAGCCTACAATGAGCAGTTCTTC
CDR3: CASSLGLAYNEQFF

V: TRBV27
size: NA
J: TRBJ2-2
D: TRBD1
DNA: TGTGCCAGCGCTTACAGGGGGCGATGGACCGGGGAGCTGTTTTTT
CDR3: CASAYRGRWTGELFF

V: TRBV10-3
size: NA
J: TRBJ2-5
D: NA
DNA: TGTGCCATCAGTGAGATCGGGTATGGGGGTAGCGAGACCCAGTACTTC
CDR3: CAISEIGYGGSETQYF

V: TRBV6-1
size: NA
J: TRBJ2-7
D: NA
DNA: TGTGCCAGCAGTGGGGAGGTACTGGCATCCGAGCAGTACTTC
CDR3: CASSGEVLASEQYF

V: TRBV7-2
size: NA
J: TRBJ2-7
D: NA
DNA: TGTGCCAGCAGCCCCGTGGGTTTTGGCAGCTCCTACGAGCAGTACTTC
CDR3: CASSPVGFGSSYEQYF

V: TRBV5-1
size: NA
J: TRBJ2-2
D: NA
DNA: TGCGCCAGCAGCTTTTTTGGACAGACCGTCACCGGGGAGCTGTTTTTT
CDR3: CASSFFGQTVTGELFF

V: TRBV10-1
size: NA
J: TRBJ1-5
D: TRBD1
DNA: TGCGCCAGCAGTGAGTCGGCCAGGGGGCCAAGAAGCAATCAGCCCCAGCATTTT
CDR3: CASSESARGPRSNQPQHF

V: TRBV4-1
size: NA
J: TRBJ2-5
D: NA
DNA: TGCGCCAGCAGCCCCGCCCCGGGACCAGTGGAGACCCAGTACTTC
CDR3: CASSPAPGPVETQYF

V: TRBV19
size: NA
J: TRBJ1-1
D: NA
DNA: TGTGCCAGTAGCCCATACAGGGCGACCCTGAACACTGAAGCTTTCTTT
CDR3: CASSPYRATLNTEAFF

V: TRBV7-9
size: NA
J: TRBJ2-7
D: TRBD1
DNA: TGTGCCAGCAGCTTAGTGGGGACAGGGGAGTTCCACGAGCAGTACTTC
CDR3: CASSLVGTGEFHEQYF

V: TRBV5-6
size: NA
J: TRBJ2-3
D: NA
DNA: TGTGCCAGCAGCTGGGGGTTTGTTACGCAGTATTTT
CDR3: CASSWGFVTQYF

V: TRBV9
size: once
J: TRBJ2-3
D: TRBD1
DNA: TGTGCCAGCAGCGGCCAACCGGGACAGCATCCCACAGATACGCAGTATTTT
CDR3: CASSGQPGQHPTDTQYF

V: TRBV4-2
size: once
J: TRBJ2-5
D: NA
DNA: TGTGCCAGCAGCCAAGAGTCACTTCAAGAGACCCAGTACTTC
CDR3: CASSQESLQETQYF

V: TRBV19
size: NA
J: TRBJ1-1
D: NA
DNA: TGTGCCAGTAGACTACACGAGAACACTGAAGCTTTCTTT
CDR3: CASRLHENTEAFF